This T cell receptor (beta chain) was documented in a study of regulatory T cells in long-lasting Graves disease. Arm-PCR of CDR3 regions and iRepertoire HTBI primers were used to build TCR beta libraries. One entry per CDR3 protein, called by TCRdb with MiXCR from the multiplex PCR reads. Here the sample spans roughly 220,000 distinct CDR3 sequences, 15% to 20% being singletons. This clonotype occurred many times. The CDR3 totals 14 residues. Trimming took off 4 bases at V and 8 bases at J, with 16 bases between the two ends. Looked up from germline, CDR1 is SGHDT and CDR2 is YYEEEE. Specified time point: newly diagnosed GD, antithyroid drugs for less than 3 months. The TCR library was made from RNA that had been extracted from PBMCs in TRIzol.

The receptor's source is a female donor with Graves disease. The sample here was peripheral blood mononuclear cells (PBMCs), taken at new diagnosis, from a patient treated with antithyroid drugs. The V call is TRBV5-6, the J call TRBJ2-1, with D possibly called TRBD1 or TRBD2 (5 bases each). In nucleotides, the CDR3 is TGTGCCAGCAGCCAACTAGGGGTCGAGGATGAGCAGTTCTTC. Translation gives CASSQLGVEDEQFF.